This T cell receptor (beta chain) was observed in a study of OX40 agonist ivuxolimab in advanced cancers. The CDR3 totals 17 residues. Per germline, CDR1 LNHDA and CDR2 SQIVND (reference sequence). V lost 4 bases, J lost 4 bases, and 12 bases stayed unmatched. Assay used: immunoSEQ multiplex PCR; TCRdb lists only in-frame clones, some missing. The sample has more than 65,000 clones, 94% seen once; the top ten hold 15% to 19%. This sequence was found in an adult with an advanced solid tumor such as melanoma, head and neck, liver or kidney cancer. Sequenced material: CD4+ or CD8+ T cells sorted from blood, taken in a trial of the OX40 agonist ivuxolimab. The chain employs TRBV19 and TRBJ2-2; 7 bases align to TRBD2. The CDR3, as DNA: TGTGCCAGTAGTACCCCCACAAGCGGGGACTTCACCGGGGAGCTGTTTTTT. Translating gives CASSTPTSGDFTGELFF.